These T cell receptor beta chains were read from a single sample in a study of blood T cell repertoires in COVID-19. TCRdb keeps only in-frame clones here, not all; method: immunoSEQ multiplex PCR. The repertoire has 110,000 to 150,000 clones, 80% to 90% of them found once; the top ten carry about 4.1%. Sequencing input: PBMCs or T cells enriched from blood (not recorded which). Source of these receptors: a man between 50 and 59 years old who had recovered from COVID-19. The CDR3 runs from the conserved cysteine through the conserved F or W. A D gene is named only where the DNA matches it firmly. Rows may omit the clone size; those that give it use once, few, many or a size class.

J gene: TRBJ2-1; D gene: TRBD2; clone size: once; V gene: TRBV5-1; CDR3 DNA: TGCGCCAGCAGCTTTTTTTCTAGCGGGAGGTTTGGTGGTGAGCAGTTCTTC; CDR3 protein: CASSFFSSGRFGGEQFF
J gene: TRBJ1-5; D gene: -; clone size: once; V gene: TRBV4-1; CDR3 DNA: TGCGCCAGCAGCCAAGTACCAGATCCCAATCAGCCCCAGCATTTT; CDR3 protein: CASSQVPDPNQPQHF
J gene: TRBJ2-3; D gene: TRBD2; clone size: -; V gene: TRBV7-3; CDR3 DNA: TGTGCCAGCAGCCCAACTAGCGGGGGCACAGATACGCAGTATTTT; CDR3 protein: CASSPTSGGTDTQYF
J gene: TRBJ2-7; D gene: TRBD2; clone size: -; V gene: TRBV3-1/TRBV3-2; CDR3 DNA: TGTGCCAGCGGCGGGGGTTACTACGAGCAGTACTTC; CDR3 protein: CASGGGYYEQYF
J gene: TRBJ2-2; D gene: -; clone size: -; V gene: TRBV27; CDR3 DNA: TGTGCCAGCAGGCTTATAGCCCTGAACACCGGGGAGCTGTTTTTT; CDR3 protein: CASRLIALNTGELFF
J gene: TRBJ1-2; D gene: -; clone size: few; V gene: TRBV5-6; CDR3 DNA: TGTGCCAGCAGCGAGGGGGACTATGGCTACACCTTC; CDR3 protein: CASSEGDYGYTF
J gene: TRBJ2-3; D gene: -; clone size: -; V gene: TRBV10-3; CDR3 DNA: TGTGCCATCAGTCCCGGGGGGGGGACAGTAGATACGCAGTATTTT; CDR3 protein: CAISPGGGTVDTQYF
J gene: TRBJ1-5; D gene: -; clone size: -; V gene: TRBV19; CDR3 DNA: TGTGCCAGTAGCCGAGTTTTGAATACGGGCAATCAGCCCCAGCATTTT; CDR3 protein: CASSRVLNTGNQPQHF
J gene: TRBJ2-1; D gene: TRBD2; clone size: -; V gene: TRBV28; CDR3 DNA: TGTGCCAGCAGTCCGCTGACCGGGACTAGCGGGAGATACCCCTACAATGAGCAGTTCTTC; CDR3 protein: CASSPLTGTSGRYPYNEQFF
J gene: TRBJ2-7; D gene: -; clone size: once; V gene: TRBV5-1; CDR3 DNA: TGCGCCAGCAGCTTCGACAGGTTGGACTACGAGCAGTACTTC; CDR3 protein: CASSFDRLDYEQYF
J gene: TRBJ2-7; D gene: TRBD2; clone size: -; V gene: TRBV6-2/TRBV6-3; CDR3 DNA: TGTGCCAGCAGTCTCCGCCCAGCGGGAGCGGGTGAGCAGTACTTC; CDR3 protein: CASSLRPAGAGEQYF
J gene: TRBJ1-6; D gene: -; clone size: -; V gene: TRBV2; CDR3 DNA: TGTGCCAGCAGTGAGGGCTCCCCCAGACCCCTCCACTTT; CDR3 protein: CASSEGSPRPLHF
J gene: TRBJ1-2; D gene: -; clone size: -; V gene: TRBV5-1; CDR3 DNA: TGCGCCAGCAGCTGGGGGGACCCTGGAGCCTATGGCTACACCTTC; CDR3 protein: CASSWGDPGAYGYTF
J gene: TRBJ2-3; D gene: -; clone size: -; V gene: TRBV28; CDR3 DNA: TGTGCCAGCAGCAGGAAACAAAGCACAGATACGCAGTATTTT; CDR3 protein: CASSRKQSTDTQYF
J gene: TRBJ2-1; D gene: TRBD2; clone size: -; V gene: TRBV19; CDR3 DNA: TGTGCCAGTAGTATTCGCGGGACTAGCACTGAGCAGTTCTTC; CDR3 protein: CASSIRGTSTEQFF
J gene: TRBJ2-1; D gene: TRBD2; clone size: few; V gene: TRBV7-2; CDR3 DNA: TGTGCCAGCAGCCGGGCGGGGGGCCTCTACAATGAGCAGTTCTTC; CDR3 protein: CASSRAGGLYNEQFF
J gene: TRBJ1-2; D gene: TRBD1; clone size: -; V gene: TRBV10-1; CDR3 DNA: TGCGCCAGTCTAGACAGGGGTCCTCCCTACTATGGCTACACCTTC; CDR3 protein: CASLDRGPPYYGYTF
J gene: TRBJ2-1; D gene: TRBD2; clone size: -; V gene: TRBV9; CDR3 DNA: TGTGCCAGTTCCCAGCGGGGGGAATTCAATGAGCAGTTCTTC; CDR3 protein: CASSQRGEFNEQFF
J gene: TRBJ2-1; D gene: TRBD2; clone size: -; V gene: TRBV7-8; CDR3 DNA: TGTGCCAGCAGCTCCCCCGGGGGACTAGCTCCTGGGAATGAGCAGTTCTTC; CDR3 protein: CASSSPGGLAPGNEQFF
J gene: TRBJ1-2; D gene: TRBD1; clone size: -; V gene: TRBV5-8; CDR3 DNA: TGTGCCAGCAGCTACCAGACAGGGATAAACTATGGCTACACCTTC; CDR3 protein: CASSYQTGINYGYTF
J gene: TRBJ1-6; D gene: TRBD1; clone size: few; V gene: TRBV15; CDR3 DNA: TGTGCCACCAGGGCAATGACAGGGCAGTCACCCCTCCACTTT; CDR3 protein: CATRAMTGQSPLHF
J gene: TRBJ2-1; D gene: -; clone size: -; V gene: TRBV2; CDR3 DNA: TGTGCCAGCATAGCAGCGGAACTTACCAATGAGCAGTTCTTC; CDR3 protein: CASIAAELTNEQFF